These 14 T cell receptor beta chains were all obtained from the same sample, sequenced in a study of blood T cell repertoires in COVID-19. The protocol was immunoSEQ multiplex PCR, while the TCRdb copy is restricted to in-frame clones and leaves out a portion. The sample has roughly 380,000 clones, approximately 90% seen once; the top ten hold 1.5% to 1.7%. Specimen: peripheral blood. Receptor source: a woman between 40 and 50 years old with COVID-19, enrolled during active disease.

V usage is TRBV28 and J usage is TRBJ2-3; 8 positions match TRBD1. CDR1 and CDR2 (germline): MDHEN, SYDVKM. The V gene end was trimmed by 4 bases and the J gene end by 3 bases; junction bases not matched to a gene: 3. The CDR3 has 14 residues. The CDR3 coding sequence is TGTGCCAGCAGTTCCGGACAGGGAACAGATACGCAGTATTTT. This codes for CASSSGQGTDTQYF. The full variable domain, in which reference TRBV28 and TRBJ2-3 provide the parts outside the CDR3, is DVKVTQSSRYLVKRTGEKVFLECVQDMDHENMFWYRQDPGLGLRLIYFSYDVKMKEKGDIPEGYSVSREKKERFSLILESASTNQTSMYLCASSSGQGTDTQYFGPGTRLTVL.

This clone was detected only once. Other DNA sequences from this sample encode an identical CDR3 as well. CDR3 loop: CASSRRNTEAFF. The CDR3 DNA sequence: TGTGCCAGCAGCCGTAGAAACACTGAAGCTTTCTTT. The rearrangement links TRBV12-3 or TRBV12-4 to TRBJ1-1; unclear D gene. With 6 bases removed from V and 2 bases from J, the gap between germline ends came to 7 bases. This CDR3 is built from 12 residues.

This clone was counted once. CDR3 in amino acids: CASSQDRNYGYTF. The CDR3 nucleotides are TGCGCCAGCAGCCAAGACAGAAACTATGGCTACACCTTC. The J gene is TRBJ1-2, the V gene TRBV4-1; D remains unclear. The CDR3 is 13 amino acids. V lost 0 bases and J 2 bases, leaving 4 bases between the germline ends. The germline V gene encodes CDR1 MGHRA and CDR2 YSYEKL.

V gene TRBV6-5 combines with J gene TRBJ1-2; 7 bases fit TRBD1. In germline, CDR1 is MNHEY, CDR2 SVGAGI. CDR3 size: 15 residues. J was trimmed by 7 bases and V by 5 bases; bases with no gene match: 13. The CDR3 nucleotides read TGTGCCAGCAGTAGGGGTACAGGGGAAGCCCTTGGCTACACCTTC. This gives the protein CASSRGTGEALGYTF.

The chain combines TRBV4-3 with TRBJ1-4, with a weak D call TRBD1 (5 bases). V gave up 4 bases and J gave up 8 bases, with 17 bases separating them. Germline lookup yields CDR1 LGHNA and CDR2 YSLEER. CDR3 length equals 15 residues. The CDR3 loop reads CASSPLGGSDEKLFF. The CDR3 bases are TGCGCCAGCAGCCCGCTCGGGGGAAGTGACGAAAAACTGTTTTTT.

The chain has TRBV9 and TRBJ2-3, with 7 bases identical to TRBD2. CDR1 is SGDLS, CDR2 YYNGEE, per germline. This CDR3 is built from 17 residues. V lost 0 bases and J lost 4; bases outside the gene matches: 11. The CDR3 protein is CASSVGAGDYRADTQYF. For the CDR3, the DNA is TGTGCCAGCAGCGTAGGAGCCGGGGACTATAGGGCAGATACGCAGTATTTT.

The chain couples TRBV30 to TRBJ1-5, with D unresolved. Germline CDR1 GTSNPN, CDR2 SVGIG (reference sequence). There are 15 residues in the CDR3. V shed 3 bases and J shed 0 bases, with 12 bases lying between them. The CDR3, as DNA: TGTGCCTGGAGCCAGGAAGCTCATAGCAATCAGCCCCAGCATTTT. Translating gives CAWSQEAHSNQPQHF. Based on the CDR3 plus reference TRBV30 and TRBJ1-5, the full variable domain is SQTIHQWPATLVQPVGSPLSLECTVEGTSNPNLYWYRQAAGRGLQLLFYSVGIGQISSEVPQNLSASRPQDRQFILSSKKLLLSDSGFYLCAWSQEAHSNQPQHFGDGTRLSIL.

V gene TRBV6-2 or TRBV6-3 combines with J gene TRBJ2-7, with a possible D match to TRBD1 (6 bases). From germline, CDR1 is MNHEY and CDR2 SVGEGT. Trimming removed 0 bases at V and 5 bases at J, with 14 bases between. The CDR3 length is 15 residues. The CDR3 loop reads CASSYSAQGRHEQYF. The CDR3 DNA follows: TGTGCCAGCAGTTACTCGGCGCAGGGGCGCCACGAGCAGTACTTC.

The rearrangement uses TRBV19 and TRBJ1-5, with TRBD1 as a possible D gene (6 bases). Per germline, CDR1 LNHDA and CDR2 SQIVND (reference sequence). The V end lost 3 bases, the J end lost 6 bases, and 15 bases lay between the germline ends. The CDR3 is 15 amino acids. The CDR3 DNA reads as TGTGCCAGTAGTATGGCGGGGGCGCGGGGTCAGCCCCAGCATTTT. Encoded protein: CASSMAGARGQPQHF.

This chain joins TRBV7-2 and TRBJ1-2; 12 bases align to TRBD1. After removal of 6 bases from V and 1 base from J, the junction contained 6 bases not matched to a gene. The CDR3 extends over 16 amino acids. The germline V gene encodes CDR1 SGHTA and CDR2 FQGNSA. The DNA of the CDR3 is TGTGCCAGCAGTCGGGACAGGGGGCAGGGTAACTATGGCTACACCTTC. Amino acids: CASSRDRGQGNYGYTF.

The rearrangement links TRBV7-9 to TRBJ1-2; 9 bases are a match to TRBD1. CDR1 and CDR2 (germline): SEHNR, FQNEAQ (reference sequence). J gave up 5 bases and V 1 base, and 2 bases lay outside the gene matches. The CDR3 consists of 14 residues. The DNA of the CDR3 is TGTGCCAGCAGCTTAGGGACAGGGGATTATGGCTACACCTTC. Translating it yields CASSLGTGDYGYTF. Variable domain in full (rest from reference TRBV7-9 and TRBJ1-2): DTGVSQNPRHKITKRGQNVTFRCDPISEHNRLYWYRQTLGQGPEFLTYFQNEAQLEKSRLLSDRFSAERPKGSFSTLEIQRTEQGDSAMYLCASSLGTGDYGYTFGSGTRLTVV.

This chain's CDR3 is CASSSGTDNEQFF. In DNA, the CDR3 is TGTGCCAGCAGTTCCGGGACAGACAATGAGCAGTTCTTC. J is TRBJ2-1 and V is TRBV13; 7 bases are a match to TRBD1. Germline assignment: CDR1 PRHDT and CDR2 FYEKMQ (reference sequence). The junction had 4 bases not matched to a gene; V was cut back by 6 bases and J by 5 bases. The CDR3 totals 13 residues.

The V call is TRBV27, the J call TRBJ1-1, with D unclear. The CDR3 length is 14 residues. Germline V gives CDR1 MNHEY, CDR2 SMNVEV (reference sequence). V was pared by 2 bases and J by 1 base, with 8 bases between. This chain's CDR3 is CASSLRLSNTEAFF. In DNA form, the CDR3 reads TGTGCCAGCAGTTTAAGACTCTCGAACACTGAAGCTTTCTTT.

This sequence joins TRBV6-2 or TRBV6-3 and TRBJ1-5, with D uncertain. Trimming removed 4 bases from V and 6 bases from J, with 19 bases in between. Germline V CDR1 and CDR2: MNHEY, SVGEGT. CDR3 length: 16 residues. The CDR3 region has the DNA TGTGCCAGCAGTTGGTCCGGGAGTCATACGGCTCAGCCCCAGCATTTT. Its protein is CASSWSGSHTAQPQHF.